This TCR beta chain was identified during a study of early T cells in non-severe SARS-CoV-2 infection. V lost 3 bases, J lost 4 bases, and 5 bases stayed unmatched. Per germline, CDR1 SGDLS and CDR2 YYNGEE. The CDR3 length is 15 residues. TCRdb reprocessed the 5' RACE reads with MiXCR, giving one entry per CDR3 protein. The sample consists of around 40,000 distinct CDR3 sequences, about 6% of them appearing once. In its sample, this clonotype was seen a few times. The genes are TRBV9 and TRBJ2-7; 12 bases match TRBD1. The clonotype was recovered from an adult who was a healthcare worker with PCR-confirmed SARS-CoV-2 infection or an uninfected control (not recorded which). The sequenced sample was whole blood. CDR3 amino acids: CASSAGTGGSYEQYF. In DNA form, the CDR3 reads TGTGCCAGCAGCGCCGGGACAGGGGGCTCTTACGAGCAGTACTTC.